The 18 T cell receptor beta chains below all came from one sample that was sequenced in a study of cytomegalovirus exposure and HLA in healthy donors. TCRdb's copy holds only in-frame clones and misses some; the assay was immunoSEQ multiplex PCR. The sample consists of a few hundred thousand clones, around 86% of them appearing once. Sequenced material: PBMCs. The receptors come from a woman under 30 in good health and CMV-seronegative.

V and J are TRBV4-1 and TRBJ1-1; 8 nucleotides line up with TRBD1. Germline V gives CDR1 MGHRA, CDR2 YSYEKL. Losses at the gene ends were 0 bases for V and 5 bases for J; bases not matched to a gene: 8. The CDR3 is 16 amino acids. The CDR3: CASSQERAGGKTEAFF. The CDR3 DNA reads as TGCGCCAGCAGCCAAGAACGGGCAGGGGGCAAGACTGAAGCTTTCTTT.

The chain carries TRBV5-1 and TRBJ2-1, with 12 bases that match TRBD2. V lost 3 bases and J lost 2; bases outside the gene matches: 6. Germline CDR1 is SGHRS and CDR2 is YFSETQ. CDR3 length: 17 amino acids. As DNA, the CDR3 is TGCGCCAGCAGCTCCTCTTGGACTAGCGGGGCCTACAATGAGCAGTTCTTC. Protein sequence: CASSSSWTSGAYNEQFF.

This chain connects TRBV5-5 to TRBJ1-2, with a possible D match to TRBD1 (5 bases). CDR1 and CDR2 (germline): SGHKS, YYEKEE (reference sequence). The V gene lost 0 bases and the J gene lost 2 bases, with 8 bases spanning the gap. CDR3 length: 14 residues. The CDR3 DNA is TGTGCCAGCAGCTTGGGGACACCAAACTATGGCTACACCTTC. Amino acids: CASSLGTPNYGYTF.

CDR3 nucleotide sequence: TGTGCCAGCAATTCCGGGACAGGGATGACTTATGGCTACACCTTC. It specifies CASNSGTGMTYGYTF. This chain connects TRBV6-5 to TRBJ1-2; TRBD1 matches 9 bases. The CDR3 is made up of 15 amino acids. The J segment lost 5 bases and the V segment lost 7 bases, leaving 11 bases of the junction unmatched. Germline loops: CDR1 MNHEY, CDR2 SVGAGI.

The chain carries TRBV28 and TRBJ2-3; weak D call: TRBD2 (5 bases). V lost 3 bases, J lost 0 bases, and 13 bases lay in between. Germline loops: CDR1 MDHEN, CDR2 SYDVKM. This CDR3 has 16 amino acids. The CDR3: CASSFLTTGSTDTQYF. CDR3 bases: TGTGCCAGCAGTTTCCTGACGACGGGGAGCACAGATACGCAGTATTTT.

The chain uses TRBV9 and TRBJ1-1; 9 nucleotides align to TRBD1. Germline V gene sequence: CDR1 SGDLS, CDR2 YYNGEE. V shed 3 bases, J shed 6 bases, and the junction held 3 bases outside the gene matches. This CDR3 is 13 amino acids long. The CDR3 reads CASSGQGGPEAFF. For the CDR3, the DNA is TGTGCCAGCAGCGGACAGGGGGGGCCTGAAGCTTTCTTT.

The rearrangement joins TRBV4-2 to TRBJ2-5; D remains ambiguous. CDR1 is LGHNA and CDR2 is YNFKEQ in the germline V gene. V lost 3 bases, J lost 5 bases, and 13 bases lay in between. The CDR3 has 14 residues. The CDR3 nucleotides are TGTGCCAGCAGCCAGGAACTACCGCCGGAGACCCAGTACTTC. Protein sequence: CASSQELPPETQYF.

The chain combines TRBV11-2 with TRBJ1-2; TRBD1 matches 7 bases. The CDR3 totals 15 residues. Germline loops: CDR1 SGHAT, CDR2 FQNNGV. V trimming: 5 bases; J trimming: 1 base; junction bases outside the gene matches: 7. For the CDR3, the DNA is TGTGCCAGCAGCGAAACAGGGGTATTTAACTATGGCTACACCTTC. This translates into CASSETGVFNYGYTF.

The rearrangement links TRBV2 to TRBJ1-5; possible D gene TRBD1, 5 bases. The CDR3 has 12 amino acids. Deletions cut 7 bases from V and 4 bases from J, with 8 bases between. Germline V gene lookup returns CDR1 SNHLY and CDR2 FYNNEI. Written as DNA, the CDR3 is TGTGCCAGCACTCAGGGTAATCAGCCCCAGCATTTT. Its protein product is CASTQGNQPQHF. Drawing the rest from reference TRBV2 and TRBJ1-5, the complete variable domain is EPEVTQTPSHQVTQMGQEVILRCVPISNHLYFYWYRQILGQKVEFLVSFYNNEISEKSEIFDDQFSVERPDGSNFTLKIRSTKLEDSAMYFCASTQGNQPQHFGDGTRLSIL.

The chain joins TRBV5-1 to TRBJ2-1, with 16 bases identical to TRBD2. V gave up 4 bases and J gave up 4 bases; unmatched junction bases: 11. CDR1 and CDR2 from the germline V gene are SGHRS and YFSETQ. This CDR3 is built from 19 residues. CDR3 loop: CASSPVGTSGGANYNEQFF. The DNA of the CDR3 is TGCGCCAGCAGCCCGGTGGGGACTAGCGGGGGGGCGAATTACAATGAGCAGTTCTTC.

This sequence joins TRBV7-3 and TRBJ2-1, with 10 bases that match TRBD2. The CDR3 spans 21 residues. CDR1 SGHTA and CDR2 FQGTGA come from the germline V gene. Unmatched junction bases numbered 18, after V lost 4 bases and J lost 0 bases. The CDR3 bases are TGTGCCAGCAGCTCGCCCCAAAGGCTAGCGGGGGCCGTTCACTCCTACAATGAGCAGTTCTTC. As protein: CASSSPQRLAGAVHSYNEQFF.

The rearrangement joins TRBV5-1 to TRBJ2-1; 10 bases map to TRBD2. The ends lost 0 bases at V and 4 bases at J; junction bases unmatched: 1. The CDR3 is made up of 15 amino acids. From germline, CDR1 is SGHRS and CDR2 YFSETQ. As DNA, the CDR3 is TGCGCCAGCAGCTTGGATAGCGGGAGGTACAATGAGCAGTTCTTC. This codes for CASSLDSGRYNEQFF.

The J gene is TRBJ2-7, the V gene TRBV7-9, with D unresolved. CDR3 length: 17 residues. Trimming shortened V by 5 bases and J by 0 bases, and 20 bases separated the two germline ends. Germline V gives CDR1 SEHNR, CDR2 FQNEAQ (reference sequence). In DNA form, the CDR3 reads TGTGCCAGCAGCCCGAGCGATTCTATTCTCTCCTCCTACGAGCAGTACTTC. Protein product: CASSPSDSILSSYEQYF. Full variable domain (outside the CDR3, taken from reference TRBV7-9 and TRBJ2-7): DTGVSQNPRHKITKRGQNVTFRCDPISEHNRLYWYRQTLGQGPEFLTYFQNEAQLEKSRLLSDRFSAERPKGSFSTLEIQRTEQGDSAMYLCASSPSDSILSSYEQYFGPGTRLTVT.

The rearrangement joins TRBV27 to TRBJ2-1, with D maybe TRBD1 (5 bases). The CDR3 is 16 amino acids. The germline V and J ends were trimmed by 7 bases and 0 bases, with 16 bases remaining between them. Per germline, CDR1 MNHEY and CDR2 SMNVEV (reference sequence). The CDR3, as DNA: TGTGCCAGCAAATGGGGCGGAAACCCCTCCTACAATGAGCAGTTCTTC. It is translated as CASKWGGNPSYNEQFF.

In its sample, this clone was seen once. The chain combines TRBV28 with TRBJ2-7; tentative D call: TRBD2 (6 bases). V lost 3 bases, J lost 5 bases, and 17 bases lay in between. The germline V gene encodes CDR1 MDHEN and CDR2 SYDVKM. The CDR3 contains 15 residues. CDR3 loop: CASSFLAKGSHEQYF. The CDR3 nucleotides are TGTGCCAGCAGTTTTCTAGCGAAAGGATCCCACGAGCAGTACTTC.

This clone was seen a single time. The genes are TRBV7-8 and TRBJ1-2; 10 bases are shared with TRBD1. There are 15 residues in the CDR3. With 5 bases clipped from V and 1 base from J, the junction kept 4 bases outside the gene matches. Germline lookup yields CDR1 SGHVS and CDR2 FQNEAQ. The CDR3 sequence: CASSPGTGVNYGYTF. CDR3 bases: TGTGCCAGCAGCCCTGGGACAGGGGTTAACTATGGCTACACCTTC.

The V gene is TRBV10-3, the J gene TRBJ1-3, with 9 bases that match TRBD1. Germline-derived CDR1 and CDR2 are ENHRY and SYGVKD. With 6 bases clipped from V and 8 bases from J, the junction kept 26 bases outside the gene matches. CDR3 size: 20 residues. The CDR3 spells CAISPTTGGTSAAKKDTIYF. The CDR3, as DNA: TGTGCCATCAGCCCTACGACAGGGGGTACGAGTGCGGCGAAAAAGGACACCATATATTTT.

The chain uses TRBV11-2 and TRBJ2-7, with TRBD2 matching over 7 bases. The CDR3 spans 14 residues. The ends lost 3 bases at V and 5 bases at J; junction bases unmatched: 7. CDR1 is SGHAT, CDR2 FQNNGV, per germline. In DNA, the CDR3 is TGTGCCAGCAGCTTGCGGGAGAGCTACGACGAGCAGTACTTC. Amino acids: CASSLRESYDEQYF.